Described below is a single TCR beta chain sequence and its context. Its antigen is unknown. No base quality information exists; no much larger clone differs at one position. The entry originates in a study of control samples from healthy donors and cancer patients (dated by TCRdb to the early 2020s). The germline V gene (reference sequence) specifies SGHKS as CDR1 and YYEKEE as CDR2. Trimmed from V: 3 bases; trimmed from J: 1 base; junction bases lacking a gene match: 3. The CDR3, from cysteine to phenylalanine, totals 17 residues. The sequence is cut down to CDR3 DNA, 51 bases in frame from base 1. The protocol used for the library was the immunoSEQ multiplex PCR assay. TCRdb re-hosts the immuneACCESS table, in-frame sequences only. Its copies lack some clones; in the studies checked, an unresolved V gene accounts for under half of them, and the cause for the rest is not known. For this sample there are about 120,000 clones; 88% appear just once. The leading ten clones occupy less than 3.5% of the sample.

Sequenced: blood. The chain employs TRBV5-5 and TRBJ2-6, and TRBD1 matches 11 of the central bases. This receptor was taken from a man aged 35-49 years in good health. The CDR3 reads CASSYGQGASGANVLTF. The bases read TGTGCCAGCAGCTACGGACAGGGGGCGTCTGGGGCCAACGTCCTGACTTTC. Beyond the CDR3, the reference TRBV5-5 and TRBJ2-6 genes provide the residues; the full variable domain reads: DAGVTQSPTHLIKTRGQQVTLRCSPISGHKSVSWYQQVLGQGPQFIFQYYEKEERGRGNFPDRFSARQFPNYSSELNVNALLLGDSALYLCASSYGQGASGANVLTFGAGSRLTVL.